The text below deals with one TCR beta chain. This specimen belongs to a study of T cell changes during pregnancy in multiple sclerosis. CDR1 is LGHNA and CDR2 is YSLEER in the germline V gene. This CDR3 comprises 13 residues. V lost 0 bases and J 1 base, leaving 4 bases between the germline ends. TCRdb's copy holds only in-frame clones and misses some; the assay was immunoSEQ multiplex PCR. This table holds about 31,000 clones, 89% found once. The sequenced sample was CD8+ T cells from peripheral blood mononuclear cells, obtained in the second trimester of pregnancy. The chain links TRBV4-3 to TRBJ2-7; D is ambiguous. This receptor was identified in a female donor with multiple sclerosis, enrolled in a pregnancy study. In DNA form, the CDR3 reads TGCGCCAGCAGCCAAGACTTTTCCTACGAGCAGTACTTC. Amino acid sequence: CASSQDFSYEQYF.